This T cell receptor beta chain was sequenced during a study of beta chain features in type 1 diabetes. About this clone itself: Its matching antigen is unknown.

The isolated RNA, all of it, was reverse transcribed, so expressed TCRB transcripts were what got sequenced. The assay was immunoSEQ multiplex PCR, and TCRdb's table has in-frame clones only and misses some. The sample records under 900,000 clones, under 20% being singletons. Study results and caveats: Across patients, naive, central memory and Treg TCRB repertoires exhibited apparently greater similarity than was observed across healthy donors. Any HLA effect on TCRB rearrangement was left unresolved by small sub-analyses. Fewer junction insertions and more nucleotide deletions appeared in type 1 diabetes patients.

CDR1 SGHDN and CDR2 FVKESK come from the germline V gene. V lost 1 base and J 4 bases, leaving 13 bases between the germline ends. The CDR3 spans 15 residues. It was via CD45RO/CCR7/CD25/CD127/CD95/CD27 that CD4+ naive, central memory, regulatory and stem cell-like memory cells were sorted. The chain has TRBV14 and TRBJ1-2; D remains unclear. The sample was naive CD4+ T cells from blood. This TCR came from a woman younger than 30 in good health. The CDR3 spells CASSQGSWRTYGYTF. CDR3 coding DNA: TGTGCCAGCAGCCAAGGCAGTTGGAGGACCTATGGCTACACCTTC.